This T cell receptor (beta chain) was profiled in a study of blood T cell repertoires in COVID-19. Study-level information: Samples of COVID-19 (acute and convalescent) were obtained from the United States, Italy and Spain.

In the original workflow: How many nucleated cells were present was estimated from reference gene primer amplification. This table comes from immunoSEQ multiplex PCR, and its TCRdb copy is limited to in-frame clones, with some not included. D and trimming come from the DNA, and the V and J calls and clone size come from that table. The sample has tens of thousands of clones, 86% seen once. With 3 bases removed from V and 6 bases from J, the gap between germline ends came to 18 bases. Germline values: CDR1 LGHDT, CDR2 YNNKEL (reference sequence). The CDR3 length is 16 residues. This clone was seen once.

The receptor comes from a man between 65 and 85 years old with active or convalescent COVID-19. Sequences were obtained from peripheral blood. The chain has TRBV3-1 (or the pseudogene TRBV3-2) and TRBJ2-1, with D possibly TRBD2 on 5 matching bases. This chain's CDR3 is CASSHGWTGTANEQFF. The CDR3 DNA reads TGTGCCAGCAGCCATGGGTGGACTGGAACGGCCAATGAGCAGTTCTTC.